This T cell receptor beta chain was recorded in a study of CD8+CD57+ T cells in acquired aplastic anemia. Study-level background: Sorted CD4+ and CD8+ cells gave an average of roughly 3.3 ug of DNA. CD4+ cell libraries from healthy donors averaged roughly 10 million reads.

Researchers used genomic DNA as the template to profile TCR beta VDJ and CDR3. TCRdb redid the calling of the reads with MiXCR, one entry per CDR3 protein. Here the sample spans 75,000 to 90,000 distinct CDR3 sequences, over 35% being singletons. CDR1 and CDR2 (germline): ENHRY, SYGVKD. The CDR3 runs 15 residues. V dropped 0 bases and J dropped 4 bases, with 12 bases sitting between them. Sequenced material: sorted CD4+, CD8+, or CD8+CD57+ T cells (not recorded which) from PBMCs. The chain links TRBV10-3 to TRBJ2-5, with TRBD2 as a possible D gene (5 bases). The sequence derives from a human donor in good health, serving as a control. The CDR3, as DNA: TGTGCCATCAGTGAGTCTCGCGGGCAACCAGAGACCCAGTACTTC. It encodes CAISESRGQPETQYF.